This T cell receptor beta chain is from a study of T-cell memory formation after mild COVID-19 (dated by TCRdb to 2020 to 2023). Notes on the research overall: Most TCR sequence clusters were specific to one of the two donors. Two young, previously healthy adult volunteers made up the cohort, one male and one female. T-cell clones expanding and contracting after mild COVID-19 in two donors were tracked by longitudinal TCRalpha and TCRbeta repertoire sequencing.

The full study reports these points: SARS-CoV-2 specificity was not confirmed for the second-wave clones peaking on day 37. The study included only a couple of mild cases, and larger cohorts that include severe cases with pre-infection samples were judged to be necessary. Clones contracting from day 15 to 85 had balanced CD4/CD8 phenotypes, while a second wave expanding from day 15 to 37 was biased towards CD4+. Contracting CD4+ clones turned up mainly in the CM and EM memory subsets, whereas EMRA was where CD8+ clones were enriched. Some responding clones were detected in pre-infection memory, suggesting pre-existing cross-reactive memory T cells joined the SARS-CoV-2 response.

This clonotype was seen ten or more times. It has no known antigen specificity. Nothing much larger sits one base from this clone, and base qualities are not available. For sequencing, an Illumina NovaSeq 6000 was employed. cDNA libraries for TCRalpha and TCRbeta were prepared by 5'RACE using constant-segment primers, with sample barcodes and unique molecular identifiers added. Trizol reagent was used to extract RNA from every sample. Library amplification was performed in two PCR steps, and a second sample barcode and Illumina TruSeq adapters were introduced in the second step. Sequencing of libraries was performed on an Illumina NovaSeq with 2 x 150 bp paired-end reads. Processing in the source paper ran as follows. Reads were demultiplexed and collapsed into UMI-guided consensus sequences with migec v1.2.7. Using mixcr v2.1.11, the UMI consensuses were aligned to TRA and TRB V and J templates and assembled into clonotypes. A clonotype was counted as expanded or contracted only if both edgeR and NoisET called the change significant, with noise models trained on biological replicates. edgeR calls used a false discovery rate-adjusted p below 0.01 and a log2 fold-change threshold of 1. PCA with hierarchical clustering of max-normalized trajectories of the 1000 most abundant clonotypes was used as exploratory dynamics analysis. Each responding clone was given a CD4 or CD8 phenotype based on the CD4+ and CD8+ repertoires, which had been sequenced separately. TCRdb reanalyzed the raw reads on its own, using fastp at Q25 for trimming and MiXCR for clone calling, and kept in-frame beta chains. Rows with a matching CDR3 protein are joined into one entry that keeps the most common DNA and genes. TCRdb's processing, not the study's, gives the V and J calls here. Across this sample there are roughly 250,000 distinct CDR3 sequences, with roughly 15% seen only once. About 3.5% of the sample comes from the top ten.

PBMCs were isolated by Ficoll-Paque density gradient centrifugation. The CDR3 runs 12 residues from the cysteine to the phenylalanine. Only CDR3 DNA remains: 36 bases, in frame from the first base. CDR1 and CDR2 were assigned from the germline V gene as SGHTA and FQGNSA. V gives up 1 base and J gives up 16 bases, and the segment between their germline ends measures 14 bases. This TCR derives from a man between 18 and 29 years old who had mild COVID-19 (a few samples of this study predate the infection). The sample titles of this study are shuffled in the database, so cell type and time point are left out; the donor was told from shared clones. The sequence joins TRBV7-2 to TRBJ2-1; a confident D gene designation cannot be given. The sequenced material came from PBMCs or a T cell subset sorted from them (not recorded which). The DNA sequence is as follows: TGTGCCAGCAGCTTAGTACAGCATACCGTTTTCTTC. It specifies CASSLVQHTVFF.